The 9 T cell receptor beta chains given below trace back to one sample, sequenced in a study of OX40 agonist ivuxolimab in advanced cancers. TCRdb keeps only in-frame clones here, not all; method: immunoSEQ multiplex PCR. The table includes roughly 49,000 clones, around 80% detected once. Specimen: CD4+ or CD8+ T cells sorted from blood, collected in a trial of the OX40 agonist ivuxolimab. Source of these receptors: an adult with an advanced solid tumor such as melanoma, head and neck, liver or kidney cancer.

The chain combines TRBV7-8 with TRBJ1-3, with 8 positions matching TRBD1. With V trimmed by 3 bases and J by 1 base, 2 bases remained unmatched. Germline V CDR1 and CDR2: SGHVS, FQNEAQ. The CDR3 runs to 15 residues. The CDR3 sequence: CASSLDRESGNTIYF. The CDR3 DNA reads as TGTGCCAGCAGCTTGGACAGGGAATCTGGAAACACCATATATTTT.

The chain joins TRBV9 to TRBJ1-2; maybe TRBD1 (6 bases). Germline CDR1 and CDR2: SGDLS and YYNGEE. The CDR3 totals 14 residues. V was trimmed by 3 bases and J by 2 bases, leaving 11 bases between them. CDR3 DNA sequence: TGTGCCAGCAGCGGGGAACAGGGAAACTATGGCTACACCTTC. This translates into CASSGEQGNYGYTF. Full variable domain (outside the CDR3, taken from reference TRBV9 and TRBJ1-2): DSGVTQTPKHLITATGQRVTLRCSPRSGDLSVYWYQQSLDQGLQFLIQYYNGEERAKGNILERFSAQQFPDLHSELNLSSLELGDSALYFCASSGEQGNYGYTFGSGTRLTVV.

This rearrangement joins TRBV10-3 to TRBJ2-1, with D possibly matching TRBD2 (5 bases). From germline, CDR1 is ENHRY and CDR2 SYGVKD. V was pared by 3 bases and J by 4 bases, with 13 bases between. The CDR3 totals 15 residues. The CDR3 here is CAISDPGVPYNEQFF. CDR3 in DNA: TGTGCCATCAGTGACCCCGGGGTGCCATACAATGAGCAGTTCTTC.

The chain recombines TRBV27 with TRBJ1-5; D is perhaps TRBD1 (5 bases). Trimming removed 8 bases at V and 6 bases at J, with 17 bases between. CDR1 is MNHEY and CDR2 is SMNVEV in the germline V gene (reference sequence). This CDR3 is built from 14 residues. The CDR3 coding sequence is TGTGCCAGCGCCAGGGAGGAGGGGATTCAGCCCCAGCATTTT. This gives the protein CASAREEGIQPQHF.

This chain joins TRBV7-8 and TRBJ1-1; possibly TRBD1 for D (5 bases). Germline V gene sequence: CDR1 SGHVS, CDR2 FQNEAQ. The CDR3 is made up of 14 amino acids. Trimming cost V 3 bases and J 3 bases, with 11 bases left between them. The CDR3 sequence is CASSFREGDTEAFF. DNA of the CDR3: TGTGCCAGCAGCTTCAGGGAAGGGGACACTGAAGCTTTCTTT.

This sequence joins TRBV14 and TRBJ2-3; D is unresolved. The V gene's germline CDR1 is SGHDN and CDR2 FVKESK. With 1 base removed from V and 4 bases from J, the gap between germline ends came to 24 bases. The CDR3 extends over 19 amino acids. CDR3 DNA: TGTGCCAGCAGCCAAGGCAGGCCCGAGAGCTTCTCACGGCCAGATACGCAGTATTTT. The encoded protein is CASSQGRPESFSRPDTQYF.

This clone was picked up a small number of times. This chain uses TRBV30 with TRBJ1-4; possibly TRBD1 for D (5 bases). Trimming left V 0 bases short and J 7 bases short, with 12 bases between. Germline-derived CDR1 and CDR2 are GTSNPN and SVGIG (reference sequence). This CDR3 has 14 amino acids. In DNA form, the CDR3 reads TGTGCCTGGAGTGTCGCCGGGGGTGCTGAAAAACTGTTTTTT. Encoded protein: CAWSVAGGAEKLFF.

The chain combines TRBV27 with TRBJ1-1, with 8 positions matching TRBD1. V lost 6 bases to trimming and J lost 8 bases; unmatched junction nucleotides: 5. The CDR3 sequence is 12 residues long. Germline CDR1 is MNHEY and CDR2 is SMNVEV (reference sequence). CDR3 loop: CASRLTGGEAFF. CDR3 bases: TGTGCCAGCAGGTTAACAGGGGGGGAAGCTTTCTTT.

This chain joins TRBV6-1 and TRBJ2-5; tentative D call: TRBD2 (6 bases). The CDR3 is made up of 14 amino acids. Germline V gives CDR1 MNHNS, CDR2 SASEGT. V dropped 7 bases and J dropped 2 bases, with 14 bases sitting between them. CDR3 loop: CASTMGRGQETQYF. In DNA, the CDR3 is TGTGCCAGCACCATGGGTCGGGGGCAAGAGACCCAGTACTTC.